The 2 T cell receptor beta chains below were found in one sample sequenced in a study of blood T cell repertoires in COVID-19. TCRdb's copy holds only in-frame clones and misses some; the assay was immunoSEQ multiplex PCR. The data show 200,000 to 250,000 clones, approximately 84% seen once. The sample was peripheral blood. Receptors were obtained from a man of 80 years or more with acute or convalescent COVID-19.

The rearrangement uses TRBV19 and TRBJ2-3; 7 bases agree with TRBD2. Germline lookup yields CDR1 LNHDA and CDR2 SQIVND (reference sequence). The CDR3 runs 12 residues. J gave up 2 bases and V 8 bases, and 1 base lay outside the gene matches. CDR3 residues: CASRDYTDTQYF. Here the CDR3 DNA reads TGTGCCAGTCGGGACTACACAGATACGCAGTATTTT.

This chain connects TRBV5-5 to TRBJ2-3; 9 bases map to TRBD2. This CDR3 region has 16 residues. The V gene's germline CDR1 is SGHKS and CDR2 YYEKEE (reference sequence). V gave up 2 bases and J gave up 2 bases; unmatched junction bases: 6. As DNA, the CDR3 is TGTGCCAGCAGCTTACCTAGCGGGACCCCCACAGATACGCAGTATTTT. It yields the protein CASSLPSGTPTDTQYF.